These 3 T cell receptor beta chains share one sample of origin, sequenced in a study of blood T cell repertoires in COVID-19. TCRdb's table, derived via immunoSEQ multiplex PCR, lists solely in-frame clones and lacks some. The sample includes roughly 250,000 clones, approximately 80% of them seen just once. Sequenced input: peripheral blood. The receptors come from a woman aged 45-60 years with acute or convalescent COVID-19.

This rearrangement joins TRBV9 to TRBJ1-3; D is possibly TRBD1 (6 bases). The CDR3 runs to 15 residues. In germline, CDR1 is SGDLS, CDR2 YYNGEE. Trimming removed 3 bases from V and 9 bases from J, with 19 bases in between. The CDR3 coding sequence is TGTGCCAGCAGCGCCACAGTAGGGGGGGCTTCCACCATATATTTT. Protein: CASSATVGGASTIYF. Full variable domain (remainder filled in from reference TRBV9 and TRBJ1-3): DSGVTQTPKHLITATGQRVTLRCSPRSGDLSVYWYQQSLDQGLQFLIQYYNGEERAKGNILERFSAQQFPDLHSELNLSSLELGDSALYFCASSATVGGASTIYFGEGSWLTVV.

CDR3 sequence: CASSGTGHQPQHF. The CDR3 DNA is TGTGCCAGTAGTGGGACAGGCCACCAGCCCCAGCATTTT. The chain recombines TRBV19 with TRBJ1-5, with TRBD1 identical over 8 bases. CDR1 and CDR2 (germline): LNHDA, SQIVND (reference sequence). V trimming: 5 bases; J trimming: 7 bases; junction bases outside the gene matches: 4. This CDR3 has 13 amino acids.

The chain links TRBV7-9 to TRBJ1-1, with 8 bases lining up with TRBD1. This CDR3 is built from 15 residues. Germline V lookup: CDR1 SEHNR, CDR2 FQNEAQ (reference sequence). With V trimmed by 5 bases and J by 0 bases, 5 bases remained unmatched. DNA for the CDR3: TGTGCCAGCAGCACGACAGGGGCTGTGAACACTGAAGCTTTCTTT. It encodes CASSTTGAVNTEAFF.